Following are 2 T cell receptor beta chains from one sample sequenced in a study of T cells in Graves' hyperthyroidism and ophthalmopathy. RNA transcripts served as the template for amplifying TCR beta CDR3 regions. HTBI primers were used for first-round RT-PCR of the TCR CDR3. Each CDR3 protein is one row after TCRdb ran MiXCR on the multiplex PCR reads. The table records a few hundred thousand distinct CDR3 sequences, about 20% of them present only once. The material sequenced was blood. All receptors come from a woman aged 50 to 65 with Graves' hyperthyroidism.

This clonotype was detected many times. This chain uses TRBV12-3 or TRBV12-4 with TRBJ1-5; D unclear. This CDR3 has 16 residues. Trimming left V 3 bases short and J 2 bases short, with 14 bases between. The CDR3 reads CASSFLDAGGNQPQHF. CDR3 bases: TGTGCCAGCAGTTTTTTGGACGCCGGCGGCAATCAGCCCCAGCATTTT.

This clonotype came up a few times. Since a much larger clone is just one base distant, this may be a read error. The chain is built from TRBV11-1 and TRBJ1-1; D is perhaps TRBD1 (5 bases). The CDR3 has 13 residues. V lost 3 bases to trimming and J lost 3 bases, with 8 bases between them. Looked up from germline, CDR1 is SGHAT and CDR2 is FQDESV (reference sequence). The CDR3 DNA follows: TGTGCCAGCAGCTTGTGGGGGTACACTGAAGCTTTCTTT. Residues: CASSLWGYTEAFF.